This T cell receptor (beta chain) came from a study of T-cell memory formation after mild COVID-19. V was cut by 6 bases and J by 5 bases, with 14 bases left in between. The germline CDR1 and CDR2 sequences are SGHRS and YFSETQ. The CDR3 consists of 13 residues. General study results and limits: Second-wave clones that peaked on day 37 lacked confirmed SARS-CoV-2 specificity.

On this clonotype: Its target is unknown.

MiXCR, applied by TCRdb to the 5' RACE reads, yields one record per CDR3 protein. Among about 390,000 distinct CDR3 sequences listed, roughly 15% were seen once. V and J are TRBV5-1 and TRBJ2-5; TRBD2 is a possible D gene (7 bases). The source is a man between 18 and 35 years old who had mild COVID-19 (a few samples of this study predate the infection). Cell type and time point are not known. Material for sequencing was PBMCs or a T cell subset sorted from them (not recorded which). CDR3 DNA sequence: TGCGCCAGCAATCGGGGGGCCGAGGAGACCCAGTACTTC. Translated: CASNRGAEETQYF.